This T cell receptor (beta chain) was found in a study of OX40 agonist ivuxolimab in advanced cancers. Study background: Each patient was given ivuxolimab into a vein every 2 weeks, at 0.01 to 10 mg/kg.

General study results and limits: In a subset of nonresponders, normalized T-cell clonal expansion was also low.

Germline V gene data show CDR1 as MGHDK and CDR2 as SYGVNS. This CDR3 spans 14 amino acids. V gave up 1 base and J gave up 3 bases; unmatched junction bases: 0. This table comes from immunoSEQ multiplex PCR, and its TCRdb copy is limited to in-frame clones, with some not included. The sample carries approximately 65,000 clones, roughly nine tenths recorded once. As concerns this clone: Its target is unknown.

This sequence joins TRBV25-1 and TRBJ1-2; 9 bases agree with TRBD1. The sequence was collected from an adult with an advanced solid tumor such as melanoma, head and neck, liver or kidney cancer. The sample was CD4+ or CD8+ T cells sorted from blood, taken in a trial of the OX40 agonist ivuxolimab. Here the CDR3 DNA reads TGTGCCAGCAGTGAATGGACAGGGGACTATGGCTACACCTTC. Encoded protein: CASSEWTGDYGYTF.